The 8 T cell receptor beta chains listed next were all sequenced from one sample in a study of T cell responses to AZD1222 COVID-19 vaccine. Sequencing was performed with immunoSEQ multiplex PCR; in TCRdb, only in-frame clones are kept and a portion is missing. The table includes 95,000 to 150,000 clones, over 85% detected once. This specimen consisted of peripheral blood, obtained on day 0 of AZD1222 vaccination. These receptors originate from an adult in good health.

This sequence joins TRBV11-2 and TRBJ1-2; TRBD1 matches 8 bases. The CDR3 has 14 amino acids. The trim removed 3 bases at V and 4 bases at J, leaving 4 bases unmatched. Per the germline V gene, CDR1 is SGHAT and CDR2 is FQNNGV. CDR3 residues: CASSFNTGGYGYTF. The CDR3 coding sequence is TGTGCCAGCAGCTTTAATACAGGGGGCTATGGCTACACCTTC.

This chain links TRBV6-6 with TRBJ1-1; 9 bases line up with TRBD1. Germline CDR1 is MNHNY and CDR2 is SVGAGI (reference sequence). CDR3 size: 14 residues. V dropped 4 bases and J dropped 5; count of bases not matched to a gene: 5. The CDR3 bases are TGTGCCAGCAGTTCTACAGGGGGCAGGACTGAAGCTTTCTTT. Residues: CASSSTGGRTEAFF.

The chain has TRBV27 and TRBJ1-2; D not resolved. V was shortened by 5 bases and J by 2 bases, with 15 bases between the two germline ends. There are 15 residues in the CDR3. Germline CDR1 and CDR2: MNHEY and SMNVEV (reference sequence). Here the CDR3 DNA reads TGTGCCAGCAGTCCAGAAGGGCGGATAAACTATGGCTACACCTTC. Its protein product is CASSPEGRINYGYTF.

The rearrangement joins TRBV7-9 to TRBJ1-1; D is unresolved. Germline CDR1 and CDR2: SEHNR and FQNEAQ (reference sequence). The CDR3 length is 14 residues. Trimming took off 5 bases at V and 1 base at J, with 11 bases between the two ends. As DNA, the CDR3 is TGTGCCAGCAGCCCTCGGGCCGGGAACACTGAAGCTTTCTTT. Encoded protein: CASSPRAGNTEAFF.

The rearrangement joins TRBV6-6 to TRBJ2-3, with TRBD2 identical over 13 bases. CDR3 length: 15 amino acids. Losses at the gene ends were 4 bases for V and 10 bases for J; bases not matched to a gene: 8. Germline V gene lookup returns CDR1 MNHNY and CDR2 SVGAGI (reference sequence). The CDR3: CASSLLAGGLLAQYF. As DNA, the CDR3 is TGTGCCAGCAGTTTACTAGCGGGAGGGCTCCTTGCGCAGTATTTT.

The chain couples TRBV9 to TRBJ2-3; no reliable D call. Germline-derived CDR1 and CDR2 are SGDLS and YYNGEE. The germline V and J ends were trimmed by 8 bases and 0 bases, with 7 bases remaining between them. There are 12 residues in the CDR3. The CDR3 DNA reads TGTGCCAGTGAGCCTAGCACAGATACGCAGTATTTT. Residues: CASEPSTDTQYF.

This clone was recorded a few times. V and J are TRBV6-2 or TRBV6-3 and TRBJ1-5, with D maybe TRBD1 (5 bases). Trimming left V 3 bases short and J 4 bases short, with 16 bases between. Germline V gives CDR1 MNHEY, CDR2 SVGEGT. The CDR3 is 16 amino acids. The DNA for the CDR3 is TGTGCCAGCAGTTATACCAGGAGGGGCGGGAATCAGCCCCAGCATTTT. This encodes CASSYTRRGGNQPQHF.

V gene TRBV28 combines with J gene TRBJ2-2; 7 positions match TRBD2. In germline, CDR1 is MDHEN, CDR2 SYDVKM. Germline trimming cut 8 bases from V and 13 bases from J; bases unmatched to any gene: 19. The CDR3 has 15 amino acids. CDR3 sequence: CASAVSYGTTIALFF. CDR3 nucleotides: TGTGCCAGCGCAGTATCATACGGGACTACCATCGCGCTGTTTTTT.